The rows below give T cell receptor beta chains drawn from one sample of a study of blood T cell repertoires in COVID-19. The method was immunoSEQ multiplex PCR; TCRdb's version includes in-frame clones alone and lacks a portion of them. The sample yields hundreds of thousands of clones, around 90% seen once. What was sequenced was PBMCs or T cells enriched from blood (not recorded which). The receptor set was obtained from a woman younger than 35 with acute COVID-19. The CDR3 runs from the conserved cysteine through the conserved F or W. D genes are given only for firm matches. Expanded clones get a size class; other rows say once, few or many, or leave the size out.

j_call: TRBJ2-3
clone_size: -
d_call: TRBD2
v_call: TRBV18
cdr3_nt: TGTGCCAGCTCGGAGCGAAGCGGGAGTATTTCAGATACGCAGTATTTT
cdr3_aa: CASSERSGSISDTQYF

j_call: TRBJ1-2
clone_size: -
d_call: -
v_call: TRBV9
cdr3_nt: TGTGCCAGCAGCGAGGGGCGGGGGCCCCGGCGATATGGCTACACCTTC
cdr3_aa: CASSEGRGPRRYGYTF

j_call: TRBJ2-6
clone_size: -
d_call: -
v_call: TRBV4-2
cdr3_nt: TGTGCCAGCAGCCAAGTGGGCAGCTCTGGGGCCAACGTCCTGACTTTC
cdr3_aa: CASSQVGSSGANVLTF

j_call: TRBJ2-6
clone_size: -
d_call: TRBD2
v_call: TRBV28
cdr3_nt: TGTGCCAGCGGGACTAGCGGGAGGGCTGGGGCCAACGTCCTGACTTTC
cdr3_aa: CASGTSGRAGANVLTF

j_call: TRBJ1-5
clone_size: -
d_call: -
v_call: TRBV19
cdr3_nt: TGTGCCAGTCAGGGATTACGGAATCAGCCCCAGCATTTT
cdr3_aa: CASQGLRNQPQHF

j_call: TRBJ2-7
clone_size: -
d_call: -
v_call: TRBV4-2
cdr3_nt: TGTGCCAGCTCAGAGGGGGGGCCGGACTCCTACGAGCAGTACTTC
cdr3_aa: CASSEGGPDSYEQYF

j_call: TRBJ2-1
clone_size: -
d_call: TRBD2
v_call: TRBV28
cdr3_nt: TGTGCCATCGGGACTAGCGGAAGAATTGAGCAGTTCTTC
cdr3_aa: CAIGTSGRIEQFF

j_call: TRBJ1-5
clone_size: -
d_call: TRBD1
v_call: TRBV30
cdr3_nt: TGTGCCTGGAGTGTACAGGGGAATCAGCCCCAGCATTTT
cdr3_aa: CAWSVQGNQPQHF

j_call: TRBJ2-1
clone_size: -
d_call: TRBD2
v_call: TRBV3-1/TRBV3-2
cdr3_nt: TGTGCCAGCAGCCAAGTTGCGGCTAGCGGGAGGAATGAGCAGTTCTTC
cdr3_aa: CASSQVAASGRNEQFF

j_call: TRBJ1-1
clone_size: -
d_call: -
v_call: TRBV7-7
cdr3_nt: TGTGCCAGCAGCTTAGCTCTCTATAGTGACACTGAAGCTTTCTTT
cdr3_aa: CASSLALYSDTEAFF

j_call: TRBJ1-2
clone_size: -
d_call: TRBD1
v_call: TRBV9
cdr3_nt: TGTGCCAGCAGCGAGCGACAGGGGAACTATGGCTACACCTTC
cdr3_aa: CASSERQGNYGYTF

j_call: TRBJ2-1
clone_size: -
d_call: -
v_call: TRBV15
cdr3_nt: TGTGCCACCAGCAGAGATGGGGGGGCGGGGCTATCCTACAATGAGCAGTTCTTC
cdr3_aa: CATSRDGGAGLSYNEQFF

j_call: TRBJ2-5
clone_size: -
d_call: -
v_call: TRBV27
cdr3_nt: TGTGCCAGCAGTTTACAGGGGACCCAAGAGACCCAGTACTTC
cdr3_aa: CASSLQGTQETQYF

j_call: TRBJ1-2
clone_size: -
d_call: -
v_call: TRBV3-1/TRBV3-2
cdr3_nt: TGTGCCAGCAGCGACCAGGGCCCCTATGGCTACACCTTC
cdr3_aa: CASSDQGPYGYTF

j_call: TRBJ2-6
clone_size: -
d_call: TRBD2
v_call: TRBV18
cdr3_nt: TGTGCCAGCTCACCCCGGGACGGGAGGTCTGGGGCCAACGTCCTGACTTTC
cdr3_aa: CASSPRDGRSGANVLTF

j_call: TRBJ1-2
clone_size: -
d_call: TRBD1
v_call: TRBV13
cdr3_nt: TGTGCCAGCAGCTTGGGCACAGGGGACTATGGCTACACCTTC
cdr3_aa: CASSLGTGDYGYTF

j_call: TRBJ2-3
clone_size: once
d_call: TRBD2
v_call: TRBV5-1
cdr3_nt: TGCGCCAGCAAAGGGACTAGCGGGAGCACAGATACGCAGTATTTT
cdr3_aa: CASKGTSGSTDTQYF

j_call: TRBJ1-5
clone_size: -
d_call: -
v_call: TRBV30
cdr3_nt: TGTGCCTGGAGTGGACAGGCCAATCAGCCCCAGCATTTT
cdr3_aa: CAWSGQANQPQHF

j_call: TRBJ1-1
clone_size: -
d_call: -
v_call: TRBV7-9
cdr3_nt: TGTGCCAGCAGCCAAGGGGGGGTCCTCACTGAAGCTTTCTTT
cdr3_aa: CASSQGGVLTEAFF

j_call: TRBJ2-2
clone_size: -
d_call: -
v_call: TRBV19
cdr3_nt: TGTGCCAGTAGTAATTCGGGGGTTTACACCGGGGAGCTGTTTTTT
cdr3_aa: CASSNSGVYTGELFF

j_call: TRBJ1-5
clone_size: -
d_call: -
v_call: TRBV2
cdr3_nt: TGTGCCAGCAGCGACAGGAGTAATCAGCCCCAGCATTTT
cdr3_aa: CASSDRSNQPQHF

j_call: TRBJ2-7
clone_size: -
d_call: -
v_call: TRBV28
cdr3_nt: TGTGCCAGCAGTCCCTTCTACGTGACAGCTTCCTACGAGCAGTACTTC
cdr3_aa: CASSPFYVTASYEQYF

j_call: TRBJ2-7
clone_size: -
d_call: -
v_call: TRBV30
cdr3_nt: TGTGCCTGGAGTGACAGCAGGGTATTCGGTCGGGCGGGAAGATACGAGCAGTACTTC
cdr3_aa: CAWSDSRVFGRAGRYEQYF

j_call: TRBJ1-3
clone_size: -
d_call: TRBD1
v_call: TRBV11-1
cdr3_nt: TGTGCCAGCAGCTTAGCACAGGGGGCGAAAGGAAACACCATATATTTT
cdr3_aa: CASSLAQGAKGNTIYF

j_call: TRBJ2-7
clone_size: -
d_call: TRBD2
v_call: TRBV4-3
cdr3_nt: TGCGCCAGCAGCCGTCGACTAGCGGGAGGGCCGAATTGGGAGCAGTACTTC
cdr3_aa: CASSRRLAGGPNWEQYF

j_call: TRBJ1-3
clone_size: -
d_call: -
v_call: TRBV10-3
cdr3_nt: TGTGCCATCAGTGTTCAGGGGCCGACTGGAAACACCATATATTTT
cdr3_aa: CAISVQGPTGNTIYF

j_call: TRBJ1-2
clone_size: -
d_call: -
v_call: TRBV5-1
cdr3_nt: TGCGCCAGCAGCCCCGGGACACCGTATGGCTACACCTTC
cdr3_aa: CASSPGTPYGYTF

j_call: TRBJ1-5
clone_size: -
d_call: TRBD1
v_call: TRBV5-1
cdr3_nt: TGCGCCAGCAGCTCCCCGGGAACAGGGGCCCACAATCAGCCCCAGCATTTT
cdr3_aa: CASSSPGTGAHNQPQHF

j_call: TRBJ2-1
clone_size: -
d_call: -
v_call: TRBV7-8
cdr3_nt: TGTGCCAGCAGCTTACTAGCCGGGACTTCCTACAATGAGCAGTTCTTC
cdr3_aa: CASSLLAGTSYNEQFF

j_call: TRBJ2-7
clone_size: -
d_call: TRBD2
v_call: TRBV19
cdr3_nt: TGTGCCAGTAGTATTGTGCGGGAGGATATGGGCGAGCAGTACTTC
cdr3_aa: CASSIVREDMGEQYF

j_call: TRBJ1-1
clone_size: -
d_call: -
v_call: TRBV9
cdr3_nt: TGTGCCAGCAGCGAGGTTGTGGGGCCTGAAGCTTTCTTT
cdr3_aa: CASSEVVGPEAFF

j_call: TRBJ2-7
clone_size: once
d_call: TRBD2
v_call: TRBV19
cdr3_nt: TGTGCCAGTAGTATAGTTACTAGCGGAGGGGACTACGAGCAGTACTTC
cdr3_aa: CASSIVTSGGDYEQYF

j_call: TRBJ1-1
clone_size: -
d_call: -
v_call: TRBV18
cdr3_nt: TGTGCCAGCTCCCCAAGTCTTGACAGGAACACTGAAGCTTTCTTT
cdr3_aa: CASSPSLDRNTEAFF

j_call: TRBJ2-5
clone_size: -
d_call: -
v_call: TRBV5-4
cdr3_nt: TGTGCCAGCAGCGAAACAGGTATCGGAGAGACCCAGTACTTC
cdr3_aa: CASSETGIGETQYF

j_call: TRBJ1-5
clone_size: few
d_call: TRBD1
v_call: TRBV5-5
cdr3_nt: TGTGCCAGCAGCCCCATAACGGACAGGGATCAGCCCCAGCATTTT
cdr3_aa: CASSPITDRDQPQHF

j_call: TRBJ2-2
clone_size: -
d_call: TRBD2
v_call: TRBV4-2
cdr3_nt: TGTGCCAGCACCGGACTAGCGGGACTGAACACCGGGGAGCTGTTTTTT
cdr3_aa: CASTGLAGLNTGELFF

j_call: TRBJ2-3
clone_size: -
d_call: TRBD2
v_call: TRBV27
cdr3_nt: TGTGCCAGCCGAGGTGGGGCTAGCGGGAGGAAGCGCACAGATACGCAGTATTTT
cdr3_aa: CASRGGASGRKRTDTQYF